These 7 T cell receptor beta chains were all obtained from the same sample, sequenced in a study of shared clonotypes between healthy human individuals. Sequenced by immunoSEQ multiplex PCR; TCRdb stores in-frame clones only, minus some. The sample has a few million clones; approximately 94% are singletons. What was sequenced was naive CD4+ T cells sorted from blood. Subset of the sample: CD45RA+ positively selected. The receptors stem from a man younger than 30 in good health.

As regards this clone: Germline and junction disagree at one end, which may indicate a read error. V is TRBV29-1 and J is TRBJ2-3; no firm D call. The CDR3 is made up of 9 amino acids. In germline, CDR1 is SQVTM, CDR2 ANQGSEA. The DNA of the CDR3 is TGCAGCGTTGAAGAAGGTCAAAATTTT. Protein sequence: CSVEEGQNF.

V usage is TRBV5-8 and J usage is TRBJ2-5; 9 nucleotides line up with TRBD1. J was trimmed by 7 bases and V by 2 bases; bases with no gene match: 3. CDR1 is SGHTS, CDR2 YDEGEE, per germline. The CDR3 runs 13 residues. The CDR3 sequence is CASSLQGARTQYF. CDR3 coding DNA: TGTGCCAGCAGCTTACAGGGGGCGCGGACCCAGTACTTC.

The chain links TRBV10-2 to TRBJ2-6; D might be TRBD2 (7 bases). With 1 base removed from V and 1 base from J, the gap between germline ends came to 17 bases. The CDR3 runs to 19 residues. The germline V gene encodes CDR1 WSHSY and CDR2 SAAADI. In DNA, the CDR3 is TGCGCCAGCAGTGAGTATGGGGGGGGCGCCGTATCTGGGGCCAACGTCCTGACTTTC. It yields the protein CASSEYGGGAVSGANVLTF.

The V gene is TRBV14, the J gene TRBJ2-7, with TRBD2 matching over 8 bases. With V trimmed by 1 base and J by 3 bases, 5 bases remained unmatched. Germline values: CDR1 SGHDN, CDR2 FVKESK. The CDR3 spans 15 residues. Here the CDR3 DNA reads TGTGCCAGCAGCCAAGGGGGTAGCGGGATCTACGAGCAGTACTTC. It specifies CASSQGGSGIYEQYF.

The chain links TRBV15 to TRBJ2-7, with D unresolved. CDR1 and CDR2 from the germline V gene are LNHNV and YYDKDF (reference sequence). The CDR3 is 13 amino acids. V gave up 0 bases and J gave up 1 base, with 4 bases separating them. Written as DNA, the CDR3 is TGTGCCACCAGCAGAGAGCAGTCCTACGAGCAGTACTTC. Protein: CATSREQSYEQYF.

The chain carries TRBV7-8 and TRBJ2-1, with D possibly being TRBD1 or TRBD2 (5 bases each). Between the trimmed V and J ends, which lost 8 bases and 7 bases, there was a span of 15 bases. The CDR3 runs to 13 residues. Germline loops: CDR1 SGHVS, CDR2 FQNEAQ. CDR3 DNA sequence: TGTGCCAGCTCACTTCGGGGCCCTAATGAGCAGTTCTTC. Encoded protein: CASSLRGPNEQFF.

The chain is built from TRBV7-9 and TRBJ1-5; D is possibly TRBD1 (6 bases). Between the trimmed V and J ends, which lost 5 bases and 3 bases, there was a span of 11 bases. Per the germline V gene, CDR1 is SEHNR and CDR2 is FQNEAQ (reference sequence). The CDR3 is 14 amino acids. CDR3: CASSPRDNNQPQHF. In DNA, the CDR3 is TGTGCCAGCAGCCCCCGGGACAACAATCAGCCCCAGCATTTT. Looking up the rest from reference TRBV7-9 and TRBJ1-5 gives the full variable domain: DTGVSQNPRHKITKRGQNVTFRCDPISEHNRLYWYRQTLGQGPEFLTYFQNEAQLEKSRLLSDRFSAERPKGSFSTLEIQRTEQGDSAMYLCASSPRDNNQPQHFGDGTRLSIL.